These T cell receptor beta chains were read from a single sample in a study of response to subunit inactivated influenza vaccine. TCRdb re-analysed the RT-PCR reads in MiXCR, keeping a single row per CDR3 protein. This sample carries over 450,000 distinct CDR3 sequences, 10% to 15% of them seen once, and the ten largest clones take less than 15%. The sequences come from PBMCs from blood, collected 45 days after vaccination. These receptors were taken from a man aged 45-60 years who received an inactivated influenza vaccine. The conserved cysteine and the conserved F or W are not part of the CDR3 here. Clone size, where shown, is once, few, many, or a class for clones that have expanded.

ASSTLRSGTEAF	TRBV12-3/TRBV12-4	.	TRBJ1-1
ASSDPKDRGRSGNTIY	TRBV6-4	.	TRBJ1-3
ASSPTVINEKLF	TRBV27	.	TRBJ1-4
ASSPLGSGSTGEQY	TRBV3-1	.	TRBJ2-7
ASSLSGGKWEQY	TRBV7-2	many	TRBJ2-7
ASSLESEGTGTEAF	TRBV5-1	.	TRBJ1-1
ASSLEGARGDQPQH	TRBV7-2	few	TRBJ1-5
SARDLRLAGRTGELF	TRBV20-1	few	TRBJ2-2
SVSSQNQPQH	TRBV20-1	many	TRBJ1-5
ASSPAGGPDTQY	TRBV5-1	.	TRBJ2-3
ASMEGPRREQF	TRBV28	many	TRBJ2-1
ASRGDRSYGYT	TRBV12-3/TRBV12-4	many	TRBJ1-2
ASSPVRDPYADTQY	TRBV12-3/TRBV12-4	.	TRBJ2-3
ASSRRTSGGAIISSNEQF	TRBV5-6	few	TRBJ2-1
ASSPGHSPYEQY	TRBV7-8	.	TRBJ2-7
ATQDVGGDNEQF	TRBV18	few	TRBJ2-1
AISWGSEAF	TRBV10-3	.	TRBJ1-1
ASTRLLVADTQY	TRBV6-2/TRBV6-3	few	TRBJ2-3
ASRLPGTYTDTQY	TRBV11-2	.	TRBJ2-3
ASSPGARSRTDTQY	TRBV5-1	.	TRBJ2-3
ASSQSGGFYEQY	TRBV7-3	.	TRBJ2-7
ASSQSQGSAGNTIY	TRBV4-3	.	TRBJ1-3
ASSEVFYSVYNEQF	TRBV4-1	once	TRBJ2-1
ASMTGSEAF	TRBV12-3/TRBV12-4	few	TRBJ1-1
ASRLPGRSTDTQY	TRBV11-2	.	TRBJ2-3
ASSLIGGGQGGYT	TRBV11-2	few	TRBJ1-2
SARDQRVRATGELF	TRBV20-1	.	TRBJ2-2
ASSFSVRADTQY	TRBV7-9	.	TRBJ2-3
ASSLITSGTQY	TRBV5-6	many	TRBJ2-3
AMEGADTQY	TRBV2	.	TRBJ2-3
SARGNTEAF	TRBV20-1	many	TRBJ1-1
ASTLGGRPGELF	TRBV12-3/TRBV12-4	.	TRBJ2-2
ASSSLGQGNIQY	TRBV5-6	few	TRBJ2-4
ASSLPLQSSYEQY	TRBV28	few	TRBJ2-7
SAPGLAGGLTDTQY	TRBV20-1	.	TRBJ2-3
ASSLRGADNSPLH	TRBV12-3/TRBV12-4	.	TRBJ1-6
ASSDPRAEETQY	TRBV6-4	few	TRBJ2-5
SARDYRSGANVLT	TRBV20-1	.	TRBJ2-6
AWNRGGFGQETQY	TRBV30	.	TRBJ2-5
ASRSGPLAYGYT	TRBV27	few	TRBJ1-2
ASSGGLADYNEQF	TRBV12-1	.	TRBJ2-1